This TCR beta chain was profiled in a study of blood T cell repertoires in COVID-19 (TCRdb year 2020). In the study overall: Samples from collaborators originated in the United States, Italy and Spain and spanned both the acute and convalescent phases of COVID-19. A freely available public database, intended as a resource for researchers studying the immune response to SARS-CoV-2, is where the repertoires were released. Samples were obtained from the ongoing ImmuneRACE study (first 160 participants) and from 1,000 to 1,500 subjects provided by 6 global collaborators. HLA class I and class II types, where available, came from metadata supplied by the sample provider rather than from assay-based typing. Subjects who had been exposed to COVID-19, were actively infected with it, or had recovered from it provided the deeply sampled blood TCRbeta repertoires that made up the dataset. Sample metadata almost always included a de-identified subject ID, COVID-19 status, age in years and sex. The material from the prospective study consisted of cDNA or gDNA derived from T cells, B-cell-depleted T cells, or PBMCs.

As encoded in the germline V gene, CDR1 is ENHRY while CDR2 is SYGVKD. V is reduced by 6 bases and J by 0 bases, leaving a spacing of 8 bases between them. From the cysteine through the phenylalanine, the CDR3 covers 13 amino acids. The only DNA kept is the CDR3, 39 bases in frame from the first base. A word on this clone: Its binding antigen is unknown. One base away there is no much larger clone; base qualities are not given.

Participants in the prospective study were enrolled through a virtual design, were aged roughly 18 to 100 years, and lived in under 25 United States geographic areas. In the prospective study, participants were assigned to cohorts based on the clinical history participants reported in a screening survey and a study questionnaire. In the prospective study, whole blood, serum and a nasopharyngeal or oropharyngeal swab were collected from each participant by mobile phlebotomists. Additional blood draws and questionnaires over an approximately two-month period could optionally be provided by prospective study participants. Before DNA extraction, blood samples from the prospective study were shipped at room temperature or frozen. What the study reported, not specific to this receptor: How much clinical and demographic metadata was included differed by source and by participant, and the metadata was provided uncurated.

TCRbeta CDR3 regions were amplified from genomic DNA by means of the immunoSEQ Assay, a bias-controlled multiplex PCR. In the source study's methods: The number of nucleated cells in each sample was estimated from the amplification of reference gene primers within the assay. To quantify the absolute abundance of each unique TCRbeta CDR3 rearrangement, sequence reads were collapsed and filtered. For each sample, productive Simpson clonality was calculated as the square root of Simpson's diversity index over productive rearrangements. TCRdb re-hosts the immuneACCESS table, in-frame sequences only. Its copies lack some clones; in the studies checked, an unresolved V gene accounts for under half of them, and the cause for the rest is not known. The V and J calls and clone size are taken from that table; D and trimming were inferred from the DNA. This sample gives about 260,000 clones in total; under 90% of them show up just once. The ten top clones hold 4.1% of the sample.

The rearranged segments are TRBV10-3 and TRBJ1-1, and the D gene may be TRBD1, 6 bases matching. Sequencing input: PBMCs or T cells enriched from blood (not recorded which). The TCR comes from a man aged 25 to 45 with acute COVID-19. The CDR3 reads CAIRQGVNTEAFF. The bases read TGTGCCATCAGACAGGGTGTGAACACTGAAGCTTTCTTT.